The clone carrying this TCR beta chain was picked up a small number of times. Its target is not known. The entry originates in a study of CD8+ T cells in alopecia areata. Study at large: Patients in the treated group were given tofacitinib by mouth, 5 to 10 mg twice a day. Findings and caveats of the study: In lesional scalp, particularly from alopecia totalis/universalis, clonality was higher than in normal scalp.

In each case, RNA was isolated and then reverse transcribed into cDNA as the sequencing template. Data came from immunoSEQ multiplex PCR; TCRdb stores just in-frame clones and leaves some out. Of 170,000 or so clones in the sample, roughly 60% were seen once. The CDR3 has 16 amino acids. Germline V gene lookup returns CDR1 SGHDT and CDR2 YYEEEE. V was pared by 1 base and J by 2 bases, with 13 bases between. V is TRBV5-6 and J is TRBJ2-4; no reliable D call. The sequence derives from a human donor with alopecia areata. The input for sequencing was CD4+ T cells sorted from blood, taken at week 0. The CDR3 DNA reads TGTGCCAGCAGCTTGTCGGGTTTAGGAACCAAAAACATTCAGTACTTC. This sequence encodes CASSLSGLGTKNIQYF.